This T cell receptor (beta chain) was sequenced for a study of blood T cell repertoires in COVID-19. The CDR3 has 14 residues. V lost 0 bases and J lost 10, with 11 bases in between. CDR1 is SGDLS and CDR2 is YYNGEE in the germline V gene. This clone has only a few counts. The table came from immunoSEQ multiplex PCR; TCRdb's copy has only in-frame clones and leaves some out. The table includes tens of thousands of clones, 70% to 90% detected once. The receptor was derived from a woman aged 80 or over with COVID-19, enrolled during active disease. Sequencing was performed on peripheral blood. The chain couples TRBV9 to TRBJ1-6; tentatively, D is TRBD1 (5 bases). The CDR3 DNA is TGTGCCAGCAGCGTAGAAGGGGTAGGGTCACCCCTCCACTTT. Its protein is CASSVEGVGSPLHF. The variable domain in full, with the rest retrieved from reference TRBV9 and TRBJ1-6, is DSGVTQTPKHLITATGQRVTLRCSPRSGDLSVYWYQQSLDQGLQFLIQYYNGEERAKGNILERFSAQQFPDLHSELNLSSLELGDSALYFCASSVEGVGSPLHFGNGTRLTVT.